Below, 18 T cell receptor beta chains from the same sample are listed, as sequenced in a study of blood T cell repertoires in COVID-19. Assay: immunoSEQ multiplex PCR; the TCRdb copy retains only in-frame clones and omits some. The sample contains over 150,000 clones, 80% to 90% of which appear only once. The sample comprised peripheral blood. The receptors shown here come from a man between 18 and 29 years old who had recovered from COVID-19.

This chain links TRBV7-8 with TRBJ2-3; 14 positions agree with TRBD2. Germline V gene lookup returns CDR1 SGHVS and CDR2 FQNEAQ. The CDR3 spans 18 residues. V gave up 5 bases and J gave up 1 base; unmatched junction bases: 8. CDR3 coding DNA: TGTGCCAGCAGCCCCGGGACTAGCGGGAGTGTCGGCACAGATACGCAGTATTTT. As protein: CASSPGTSGSVGTDTQYF.

V and J are TRBV6-2 or TRBV6-3 and TRBJ2-3, with 8 bases aligning to TRBD1. V was clipped by 5 bases and J by 4 bases; unmatched bases: 11. Germline V gene data show CDR1 as MNHEY and CDR2 as SVGEGT. This CDR3 is built from 16 residues. CDR3 DNA sequence: TGTGCCAGCAGTATCCAACAGGGGGAGATTGCAGATACGCAGTATTTT. Protein sequence: CASSIQQGEIADTQYF.

This clone was seen a handful of times. V and J are TRBV9 and TRBJ2-7; TRBD1 matches 12 bases. CDR3 length: 16 amino acids. Germline CDR1 reads SGDLS; CDR2 reads YYNGEE. The ends lost 2 bases at V and 6 bases at J; junction bases unmatched: 9. CDR3 in amino acids: CASSVRDRGHDSEQYF. As DNA, the CDR3 is TGTGCCAGCAGCGTCCGGGACAGGGGGCATGATTCCGAGCAGTACTTC.

This chain joins TRBV4-3 and TRBJ2-5, with D possibly TRBD2 on 5 matching bases. V lost 0 bases, J lost 2 bases, and 22 bases lay in between. The germline V gene encodes CDR1 LGHNA and CDR2 YSLEER. There are 19 residues in the CDR3. The CDR3 spells CASSQEAGYVQRSQETQYF. Here the CDR3 DNA reads TGCGCCAGCAGCCAAGAGGCCGGTTACGTTCAGCGGTCACAAGAGACCCAGTACTTC.

V gene TRBV29-1 combines with J gene TRBJ1-2; a weak D match, TRBD1 (6 bases). Trimming left V 2 bases short and J 9 bases short, with 13 bases between. Germline-derived CDR1 and CDR2 are SQVTM and ANQGSEA. The length of the CDR3 is 12 residues. For the CDR3, the DNA is TGCAGCGTTGAATGGACAGCAAGGAGCTACACCTTC. This encodes CSVEWTARSYTF.

V is TRBV7-3 and J is TRBJ2-2; unclear D gene. The CDR3 covers 14 residues. Germline V CDR1 and CDR2: SGHTA, FQGTGA. V shed 5 bases and J shed 5 bases, with 12 bases lying between them. CDR3 sequence reads: CASSIYPFTGELFF. DNA for the CDR3: TGTGCCAGCAGCATCTACCCATTTACCGGGGAGCTGTTTTTT.

The chain recombines TRBV2 with TRBJ1-5; possibly TRBD1 for D (5 bases). V lost 4 bases and J lost 7, with 14 bases in between. Looked up from germline, CDR1 is SNHLY and CDR2 is FYNNEI. There are 14 residues in the CDR3. The chain's CDR3 is CASSARGGNQPQHF. In DNA, the CDR3 is TGTGCCAGCAGTGCCCGGGGGGGTAACCAGCCCCAGCATTTT.

The chain couples TRBV15 to TRBJ1-6, with D uncertain. CDR3 length: 15 amino acids. Between the trimmed V and J ends, which lost 3 bases and 5 bases, there was a span of 11 bases. Germline CDR1 and CDR2: LNHNV and YYDKDF (reference sequence). The CDR3 DNA sequence: TGTGCCACCAGCAGTGTCCAGGCGAATAATTCACCCCTCCACTTT. It yields the protein CATSSVQANNSPLHF.

This chain uses TRBV10-2 with TRBJ2-2; possible D gene TRBD1, 5 bases. The V end lost 7 bases, the J end lost 8 bases, and 14 bases lay between the germline ends. This CDR3 is built from 13 residues. Germline-derived CDR1 and CDR2 are WSHSY and SAAADI. CDR3 DNA sequence: TGCGCCAGCACCCAGCAGGGATTTGGGGAGCTGTTTTTT. It is translated as CASTQQGFGELFF.

The J gene is TRBJ2-1, the V gene TRBV5-1; possibly TRBD2 for D (5 bases). Per germline, CDR1 SGHRS and CDR2 YFSETQ. The CDR3 sequence is 15 residues long. V dropped 0 bases and J dropped 4 bases, with 11 bases sitting between them. The chain's CDR3 is CASSLGDLAYNEQFF. The DNA of the CDR3 is TGCGCCAGCAGCTTGGGCGACCTAGCTTACAATGAGCAGTTCTTC.

The chain joins TRBV30 to TRBJ1-5, with TRBD1 identical over 7 bases. J gave up 4 bases and V 0 bases, and 3 bases lay outside the gene matches. Germline V gene data show CDR1 as GTSNPN and CDR2 as SVGIG (reference sequence). The CDR3 is made up of 14 amino acids. In nucleotides, the CDR3 is TGTGCCTGGAGTGTACTACAGGGGAATCAGCCCCAGCATTTT. It yields the protein CAWSVLQGNQPQHF.

The gene calls are TRBV21-1 and TRBJ2-3; the table's D call, TRBD2, has no DNA check behind it. TRBV21-1 constitutes a pseudogene. This CDR3 region has 16 residues. DNA of the CDR3: TGTGCCAGCAGCAAACTAGCGGGAGGGGTCACAGATACGCAGTATTTT. Its translation: CASSKLAGGVTDTQYF.

Only a few counts were recorded for this clone. The V call is TRBV7-2, the J call TRBJ2-2, with a possible D match to TRBD2 (5 bases). The CDR3 sequence is 15 residues long. The germline V gene has CDR1 SGHTA and CDR2 FQGNSA. Deletions cut 3 bases from V and 0 bases from J, with 8 bases between. Here the CDR3 DNA reads TGTGCCAGCAGCTTTGGAGGCTCGAACACCGGGGAGCTGTTTTTT. Its translation is CASSFGGSNTGELFF. The entire variable domain, with the rest obtained from reference TRBV7-2 and TRBJ2-2, is as follows: GAGVSQSPSNKVTEKGKDVELRCDPISGHTALYWYRQSLGQGLEFLIYFQGNSAPDKSGLPSDRFSAERTGGSVSTLTIQRTQQEDSAVYLCASSFGGSNTGELFFGEGSRLTVL.

The V and J genes are TRBV5-4 and TRBJ2-7; 10 positions match TRBD2. Germline loops: CDR1 SGHNT, CDR2 YYREEE (reference sequence). Unmatched junction bases numbered 6, after V lost 3 bases and J lost 6 bases. CDR3 length equals 14 residues. The CDR3 protein is CASSSAGGRSEQYF. The CDR3 coding sequence is TGTGCCAGCAGCTCAGCGGGAGGGCGAAGCGAGCAGTACTTC.

V gene TRBV10-3 combines with J gene TRBJ2-7; D uncertain. This CDR3 spans 14 amino acids. V gave up 10 bases and J gave up 1 base, with 17 bases separating them. Germline CDR1 is ENHRY and CDR2 is SYGVKD. CDR3 protein: CASRSPLLSYEQYF. CDR3 in DNA: TGTGCCAGCAGGAGTCCGCTCCTTTCCTACGAGCAGTACTTC.

Only a few counts were recorded for this clone. The chain carries TRBV6-5 and TRBJ2-5, with a weak D call TRBD1 (6 bases). This CDR3 spans 13 amino acids. Germline V gene sequence: CDR1 MNHEY, CDR2 SVGAGI. V lost 8 bases to trimming and J lost 7 bases, with 17 bases between them. Here the CDR3 reads CASLNRVGGTQYF. CDR3 bases: TGTGCCAGCCTAAACAGGGTTGGGGGGACCCAGTACTTC.

The V call is TRBV28, the J call TRBJ1-1, with D perhaps matching TRBD1 (6 bases). The ends were cut back, 2 bases at V and 0 bases at J, with 19 bases in the middle. Germline CDR1 is MDHEN and CDR2 is SYDVKM. The CDR3 is 18 amino acids. The CDR3, as DNA: TGTGCCAGCAGTTTACGGCAGGCCACAAAGGGGGTGAACACTGAAGCTTTCTTT. It codes for CASSLRQATKGVNTEAFF.

This clone was seen only once. The gene calls are TRBV12-5 and TRBJ1-5; D is unclear. The CDR3 consists of 16 residues. Germline V gives CDR1 LGHNT, CDR2 FRNRAP. Trimming removed 1 base from V and 1 base from J, with 11 bases in between. The CDR3 DNA is TGTGCTAGTGGTTTGGGGGCAGCCGACAGCAATCAGCCCCAGCATTTT. Protein product: CASGLGAADSNQPQHF.